These 15 T cell receptor beta chains originate from one sample sequenced in a study of a mutant IDH1 vaccine in newly diagnosed glioma. Stated time point: week 35, safety follow-up. With topical imiquimod, each dose of the vaccine consisted of 300 ug of mutant IDH1 20-mer peptide. Clones were read by immunoSEQ multiplex PCR, and TCRdb kept only the in-frame ones, dropping some. This sample yields roughly 69,000 clones, of which roughly 86% are seen a single time; more than 1.5% belongs to the top ten. No antigens are known for them. This specimen was PBMCs, taken from a glioma patient whose treatment included an IDH1 peptide vaccine. The receptor source for this set is a man between 25 and 39 years old with glioma.

This rearrangement joins TRBV14 to TRBJ2-5; D perhaps matches TRBD1 (5 bases). Trimming shortened V by 4 bases and J by 5 bases, and 11 bases separated the two germline ends. This CDR3 has 13 residues. Looked up from germline, CDR1 is SGHDN and CDR2 is FVKESK. In DNA form, the CDR3 reads TGTGCCAGCAGCCCTCTGGGGCGTGAGACCCAGTACTTC. Its translation: CASSPLGRETQYF.

This rearrangement joins TRBV5-5 to TRBJ2-3; TRBD2 matches at 10 bases. The J segment lost 4 bases and the V segment lost 2 bases, leaving 7 bases of the junction unmatched. This CDR3 has 16 residues. Germline CDR1 reads SGHKS; CDR2 reads YYEKEE (reference sequence). The CDR3 nucleotides read TGTGCCAGCAGCTTATTGGAGCGGGGGGGCGCAGATACGCAGTATTTT. Residues: CASSLLERGGADTQYF.

The chain has TRBV30 and TRBJ1-2; D is uncertain. The V and J ends lost 2 bases and 0 bases respectively, with 13 bases between them. This CDR3 is 15 amino acids long. Germline CDR1 and CDR2: GTSNPN and SVGIG (reference sequence). This CDR3 is CAWSNIAAANYGYTF. The CDR3, as DNA: TGTGCCTGGAGTAACATAGCCGCAGCTAACTATGGCTACACCTTC.

The chain uses TRBV27 and TRBJ2-5, with 9 nucleotides matching TRBD2. CDR1 is MNHEY and CDR2 is SMNVEV in the germline V gene (reference sequence). The CDR3 is made up of 16 amino acids. V shed 5 bases and J 0 bases; nucleotides not matched to a gene: 7. CDR3 in DNA: TGTGCCAGCAGTCAAACCACTAGCGGGTACCAAGAGACCCAGTACTTC. Translation: CASSQTTSGYQETQYF.

The chain employs TRBV7-8 and TRBJ2-2, with 14 nucleotides matching TRBD2. Losses at the gene ends were 5 bases for V and 2 bases for J; bases not matched to a gene: 7. The CDR3 spans 18 residues. Germline CDR1 is SGHVS and CDR2 is FQNEAQ. The CDR3 loop reads CASSRWTSGGINTGELFF. DNA of the CDR3: TGTGCCAGCAGCAGGTGGACTAGCGGGGGGATTAACACCGGGGAGCTGTTTTTT.

J is TRBJ1-6 and V is TRBV19; TRBD1 matches at 7 bases. The CDR3 loop spans 13 amino acids. V gave up 11 bases and J gave up 2 bases; unmatched junction bases: 3. The germline gives CDR1 LNHDA, CDR2 SQIVND (reference sequence). The CDR3 DNA follows: TGTGCCGCGCAGGGGGCCTATAATTCACCCCTCCACTTT. Its protein product is CAAQGAYNSPLHF.

V usage is TRBV19 and J usage is TRBJ1-5; D might be TRBD1 (5 bases). This CDR3 comprises 15 residues. Looked up from germline, CDR1 is LNHDA and CDR2 is SQIVND (reference sequence). Trimming took 5 bases from V and 0 from J, leaving 11 bases between them. DNA of the CDR3: TGTGCCAGTAGTCCGGACAACTATAGCAATCAGCCCCAGCATTTT. This gives the protein CASSPDNYSNQPQHF.

This clone has more than one count but fewer than ten. The V call is TRBV6-1, the J call TRBJ2-5; no clear D gene. Trimming stripped 5 bases from V and 7 bases from J, with 14 bases between. In germline, CDR1 is MNHNS, CDR2 SASEGT. The CDR3 is made up of 13 amino acids. Here the CDR3 reads CASSRQPYGTQYF. In DNA, the CDR3 is TGTGCCAGCAGTAGGCAGCCTTACGGGACCCAGTACTTC.

The chain combines TRBV2 with TRBJ2-3; a weak D match, TRBD1 (5 bases). The CDR3 has 15 amino acids. The germline gives CDR1 SNHLY, CDR2 FYNNEI. V lost 4 bases and J 2 bases, leaving 13 bases between the germline ends. This chain's CDR3 is CASSAARVNTDTQYF. The CDR3 bases are TGTGCCAGCAGTGCTGCCAGGGTGAACACAGATACGCAGTATTTT.

This sequence joins TRBV5-1 and TRBJ2-4, with a possible D match to TRBD2 (5 bases). The V and J ends lost 4 bases and 6 bases respectively, with 14 bases between them. The germline gives CDR1 SGHRS, CDR2 YFSETQ. This CDR3 comprises 14 residues. CDR3 sequence reads: CASSLSGSRNIQYF. CDR3 in DNA: TGCGCCAGCAGCCTCTCGGGGTCCAGAAACATTCAGTACTTC. The full variable domain, with the rest looked up from reference TRBV5-1 and TRBJ2-4, is KAGVTQTPRYLIKTRGQQVTLSCSPISGHRSVSWYQQTPGQGLQFLFEYFSETQRNKGNFPGRFSGRQFSNSRSEMNVSTLELGDSALYLCASSLSGSRNIQYFGAGTRLSVL.

The chain employs TRBV20-1 and TRBJ2-5; 7 bases map to TRBD1. Per germline, CDR1 DFQATT and CDR2 SNEGSKA (reference sequence). The V and J ends lost 8 bases and 3 bases, in that order; junction bases with no gene match: 3. This CDR3 contains 11 residues. DNA of the CDR3: TGCAGTCCGACAGGGAAAGAGACCCAGTACTTC. Its translation is CSPTGKETQYF.

The CDR3 sequence: CASTPPAKSIRNEQYF. The CDR3 region has the DNA TGTGCCAGCACCCCTCCCGCAAAAAGTATTCGGAACGAGCAGTACTTC. The chain recombines TRBV7-9 with TRBJ2-7, with unresolved D. This CDR3 region has 16 residues. The V and J ends lost 7 bases and 5 bases respectively, with 24 bases between them. Looked up from germline, CDR1 is SEHNR and CDR2 is FQNEAQ (reference sequence). Full variable domain (outside the CDR3, taken from reference TRBV7-9 and TRBJ2-7): DTGVSQNPRHKITKRGQNVTFRCDPISEHNRLYWYRQTLGQGPEFLTYFQNEAQLEKSRLLSDRFSAERPKGSFSTLEIQRTEQGDSAMYLCASTPPAKSIRNEQYFGPGTRLTVT.

This CDR3 reads CASSENPETNTGELFF. CDR3 sequence (DNA): TGTGCCAGCAGCGAAAATCCTGAAACGAACACCGGGGAGCTGTTTTTT. This rearrangement joins TRBV6-1 to TRBJ2-2; D gene unclear. This CDR3 contains 16 residues. V lost 6 bases and J lost 0, with 14 bases in between. CDR1 MNHNS and CDR2 SASEGT come from the germline V gene.

CDR3 nucleotides: TGCGCCAGCAGCTTCAGGGAAGGGGAGACCCAGTACTTC. Translating gives CASSFREGETQYF. The chain combines TRBV5-1 with TRBJ2-5; D possibly corresponds to TRBD1 (5 bases). The CDR3 runs 13 residues. V lost 2 bases to trimming and J lost 5 bases, with 10 bases between them. Germline values: CDR1 SGHRS, CDR2 YFSETQ.

V and J are TRBV30 and TRBJ2-1; D unclear. Trimming took off 2 bases at V and 10 bases at J, with 9 bases between the two ends. Germline CDR1 reads GTSNPN; CDR2 reads SVGIG (reference sequence). This CDR3 region has 11 residues. CDR3 protein: CAWSSPVEQFF. The CDR3 coding sequence is TGTGCCTGGAGTTCCCCTGTGGAGCAGTTCTTC.